Each of the 27 T cell receptor beta chains below was sequenced from the same sample in a study of regulatory T cells in long-lasting Graves disease. Time point: persistent/refractory GD, antithyroid drugs over 5 years with positive TRAb. PBMCs provided the RNA from which the TCR library was made. Library construction for TCR beta used iRepertoire HTBI primers and Arm-PCR of CDR3 regions. TCRdb re-derived calls from the multiplex PCR reads in MiXCR, one entry per CDR3 protein. The sample lists more than 300,000 distinct CDR3 sequences, approximately 25% occurring once. The sequenced sample was peripheral blood mononuclear cells (PBMCs), obtained when the disease was refractory, from a patient treated with antithyroid drugs. These receptors came from a woman between 35 and 50 years old with Graves disease.

The sample holds a few counts of this clonotype. This chain uses TRBV19 with TRBJ1-2; D gene unclear. This CDR3 comprises 13 residues. CDR1 is LNHDA and CDR2 is SQIVND in the germline V gene (reference sequence). The V end was cut by 6 bases, the J end by 2 bases, with 10 bases between. In nucleotides, the CDR3 is TGTGCCAGTAGGGAGGGTCGGAACTATGGCTACACCTTC. This encodes CASREGRNYGYTF.

The table lists this clonotype with many counts. The chain couples TRBV20-1 to TRBJ2-7; D tentatively reads TRBD1 or TRBD2 (5 bases each). The ends were cut back, 3 bases at V and 9 bases at J, with 15 bases in the middle. The germline CDR1 and CDR2 sequences are DFQATT and SNEGSKA (reference sequence). The CDR3 runs 12 residues. The CDR3 DNA follows: TGCAGTGCTAGTGCGGCGGGCCAGGGGCAGTACTTC. It encodes CSASAAGQGQYF.

This chain connects TRBV9 to TRBJ1-2; D gene unclear. V was trimmed by 0 bases and J by 2 bases, leaving 8 bases between them. Per the germline V gene, CDR1 is SGDLS and CDR2 is YYNGEE. The CDR3 spans 14 residues. The CDR3 loop reads CASSVGDDNYGYTF. The CDR3 DNA reads TGTGCCAGCAGCGTAGGGGATGACAACTATGGCTACACCTTC.

At least ten counts were recorded for this clonotype. The chain combines TRBV28 with TRBJ1-2, with D unresolved. Trimming took off 6 bases at V and 3 bases at J, with 11 bases between the two ends. Germline loops: CDR1 MDHEN, CDR2 SYDVKM. The CDR3 contains 13 residues. This CDR3 is CASSPRQDYGYTF. The CDR3 nucleotides read TGTGCCAGCAGCCCCCGGCAGGACTATGGCTACACCTTC.

In this sample, this clonotype turned up many times. The chain links TRBV7-8 to TRBJ1-2; D call uncertain. The CDR3 runs to 13 residues. The germline V gene encodes CDR1 SGHVS and CDR2 FQNEAQ. The V and J ends lost 3 bases and 2 bases respectively, with 7 bases between them. The CDR3 DNA reads TGTGCCAGCAGCTTCAACGTAAACTATGGCTACACCTTC. As protein: CASSFNVNYGYTF.

This clonotype was detected only a few times. The rearrangement links TRBV29-1 to TRBJ1-1, with D uncertain. V was cut by 2 bases and J by 4 bases, with 11 bases left in between. Looked up from germline, CDR1 is SQVTM and CDR2 is ANQGSEA. This CDR3 region has 13 residues. CDR3 in amino acids: CSVEIPQSTEAFF. CDR3 DNA: TGCAGCGTTGAAATCCCTCAGAGCACTGAAGCTTTCTTT.

This clonotype was counted a few times. The rearrangement uses TRBV20-1 and TRBJ1-5; 7 bases align to TRBD1. Germline V gene lookup returns CDR1 DFQATT and CDR2 SNEGSKA (reference sequence). The CDR3 is 15 residues long. J gave up 9 bases and V 6 bases, and 17 bases lay outside the gene matches. This CDR3 reads CSAPPTGPGGGPQHF. The CDR3 DNA follows: TGCAGTGCCCCTCCGACAGGGCCTGGGGGAGGGCCCCAGCATTTT.

This clonotype was seen repeatedly, ten times or more. This chain connects TRBV20-1 to TRBJ2-7; 8 bases map to TRBD1. The CDR3 consists of 12 residues. With V trimmed by 4 bases and J by 3 bases, 2 bases remained unmatched. Germline lookup yields CDR1 DFQATT and CDR2 SNEGSKA (reference sequence). CDR3 sequence reads: CSAMGQDYEQYF. CDR3 in DNA: TGCAGTGCTATGGGACAGGACTACGAGCAGTACTTC.

This clonotype was recorded at least ten times. The chain employs TRBV11-2 and TRBJ2-4; 8 bases agree with TRBD2. Trimming took 3 bases from V and 3 from J; bases not matched to a gene: 7. The CDR3 consists of 16 residues. The germline CDR1 and CDR2 sequences are SGHAT and FQNNGV. The CDR3 protein is CASSFGLAKGKNIQYF. The CDR3 coding sequence is TGTGCCAGCAGCTTCGGACTAGCTAAGGGCAAAAACATTCAGTACTTC. The full variable domain, in which reference TRBV11-2 and TRBJ2-4 provide the parts outside the CDR3, is EAGVAQSPRYKIIEKRQSVAFWCNPISGHATLYWYQQILGQGPKLLIQFQNNGVVDDSQLPKDRFSAERLKGVDSTLKIQPAKLEDSAVYLCASSFGLAKGKNIQYFGAGTRLSVL.

Comments on this clonotype: Lacking the conserved final phenylalanine or tryptophan, this CDR3 likely reflects a read error. The V call is TRBV6-1, the J call TRBJ1-5, with 9 nucleotides matching TRBD1. CDR3 length: 18 residues. Germline CDR1 reads MNHNS; CDR2 reads SASEGT. V lost 3 bases to trimming and J lost 0 bases; unmatched junction nucleotides: 9. The DNA of the CDR3 is TGTGCCAGCAGTGATCTCCGGGACAGGGCATATAGCAATCAGCCCCAGCATTCT. Protein sequence: CASSDLRDRAYSNQPQHS.

Many counts were recorded for this clonotype. V and J are TRBV2 and TRBJ2-7, with D possibly matching TRBD1 (6 bases). Germline V gives CDR1 SNHLY, CDR2 FYNNEI. V was cut by 2 bases and J by 5 bases, with 22 bases left in between. This CDR3 is 17 amino acids long. The CDR3 reads CASSEMMVGQFPHEQYF. As DNA, the CDR3 is TGTGCCAGCAGTGAAATGATGGTAGGACAGTTCCCCCACGAGCAGTACTTC.

This clonotype was counted a few times. A read error may account for a junction end that differs from germline. This chain uses TRBV7-9 with TRBJ2-2; 9 nucleotides match TRBD1. The V gene's germline CDR1 is SEHNR and CDR2 FQNEAQ (reference sequence). This CDR3 spans 15 amino acids. The CDR3 coding sequence is TGCGCCAGCAGCTTGGGGGACAGGGTCGCCGGGGAGCTGTTTTTT. It translates to CASSLGDRVAGELFF.

This clonotype was recorded at least ten times. V gene TRBV7-9 combines with J gene TRBJ2-1; possibly TRBD2 for D (6 bases). V lost 3 bases to trimming and J lost 8 bases, with 14 bases between them. The V gene's germline CDR1 is SEHNR and CDR2 FQNEAQ (reference sequence). This CDR3 is built from 14 residues. The CDR3 coding sequence is TGTGCCAGCAGCTTGGCGGGAAACCTCTATGAGCAGTTCTTC. It is translated as CASSLAGNLYEQFF. Together with reference TRBV7-9 and TRBJ2-1, the CDR3 gives the full variable domain: DTGVSQNPRHKITKRGQNVTFRCDPISEHNRLYWYRQTLGQGPEFLTYFQNEAQLEKSRLLSDRFSAERPKGSFSTLEIQRTEQGDSAMYLCASSLAGNLYEQFFGPGTRLTVL.

This clonotype was seen only once. This chain uses TRBV20-1 with TRBJ1-4, with D perhaps TRBD1 (6 bases). CDR1 DFQATT and CDR2 SNEGSKA come from the germline V gene (reference sequence). The ends were cut back, 4 bases at V and 10 bases at J, with 13 bases in the middle. The CDR3 sequence is 12 residues long. CDR3 in amino acids: CSAMGALGKLFF. The CDR3 DNA reads as TGCAGTGCTATGGGGGCTCTGGGAAAACTGTTTTTT.

The V gene is TRBV7-9, the J gene TRBJ1-6; D gene ambiguous. Germline V CDR1 and CDR2: SEHNR, FQNEAQ (reference sequence). The CDR3 has 13 amino acids. Between the trimmed V and J ends, which lost 1 base and 6 bases, there was a span of 4 bases. The CDR3 here is CASSLVVNSPLHF. Here the CDR3 DNA reads TGTGCCAGCAGCTTAGTTGTTAATTCACCCCTCCACTTT.

V gene TRBV10-3 combines with J gene TRBJ1-5; D is undetermined. The V gene's germline CDR1 is ENHRY and CDR2 SYGVKD. V was clipped by 8 bases and J by 4 bases, with 9 bases between them. The CDR3 sequence is 12 residues long. The CDR3 is CAISSDNQPQHF. For the CDR3, the DNA is TGTGCCATCTCCAGTGATAATCAGCCCCAGCATTTT.

There are many counts of this clonotype. This chain joins TRBV28 and TRBJ1-4; 7 bases map to TRBD1. Trimming removed 5 bases from V and 5 bases from J; junction bases left unmatched: 11. Germline CDR1 MDHEN, CDR2 SYDVKM. The CDR3 sequence is 16 residues long. CDR3 nucleotides: TGTGCCAGCAGTGCGCGACAGGGTTTCCAGAATGAAAAACTGTTTTTT. This codes for CASSARQGFQNEKLFF.

The chain couples TRBV7-9 to TRBJ2-5, with 8 bases identical to TRBD1. The CDR3 is 15 residues long. The J segment lost 9 bases and the V segment lost 3 bases, leaving 12 bases of the junction unmatched. Germline CDR1 SEHNR, CDR2 FQNEAQ (reference sequence). CDR3 DNA: TGTGCCAGCAGCTTGGCAGGACAGGGATTGGGCCCCCAGTACTTC. Translating gives CASSLAGQGLGPQYF.

This clonotype was observed a handful of times. The J gene is TRBJ2-1, the V gene TRBV20-1; 9 positions match TRBD1. Germline-derived CDR1 and CDR2 are DFQATT and SNEGSKA (reference sequence). The CDR3 spans 15 residues. Losses at the gene ends were 1 base for V and 3 bases for J; bases not matched to a gene: 4. CDR3 DNA: TGCAGTGCTAGAGGACAGGGGGATCACTACAATGAGCAGTTCTTC. Translation gives CSARGQGDHYNEQFF.

At least ten counts were recorded for this clonotype. The gene calls are TRBV28 and TRBJ2-7; D uncertain. The V end lost 4 bases, the J end lost 2 bases, and 9 bases lay between the germline ends. The CDR3 runs to 13 residues. CDR1 MDHEN and CDR2 SYDVKM come from the germline V gene. The CDR3 loop reads CASSYGPPYEQYF. The CDR3 nucleotides read TGTGCCAGCAGTTATGGGCCCCCCTACGAGCAGTACTTC.

The chain employs TRBV5-6 and TRBJ2-1; 8 bases are shared with TRBD1. Germline loops: CDR1 SGHDT, CDR2 YYEEEE. This CDR3 contains 12 residues. Trimming took 5 bases from V and 12 from J; bases not matched to a gene: 7. This chain's CDR3 is CASSLYGQGQFF. CDR3 DNA: TGTGCCAGCAGTTTATACGGACAGGGGCAGTTCTTC.

The table lists this clonotype with a few counts. The V and J genes are TRBV29-1 and TRBJ2-1, with TRBD1 identical over 7 bases. Germline CDR1 is SQVTM and CDR2 is ANQGSEA. The CDR3 spans 13 residues. Trimming took 7 bases from V and 5 from J; bases not matched to a gene: 8. This CDR3 is CSGRLDRNNEQFF. The CDR3 DNA reads as TGCAGCGGGAGGTTGGACAGGAACAATGAGCAGTTCTTC.

This clonotype appeared many times. V usage is TRBV12-3 or TRBV12-4 and J usage is TRBJ2-7, with D possibly being TRBD1 (6 bases). This CDR3 has 13 amino acids. V lost 5 bases, J lost 5 bases, and 13 bases lay in between. CDR3 sequence reads: CASSQYYRDEQYF. CDR3 coding DNA: TGTGCCAGCAGTCAATATTACAGGGACGAGCAGTACTTC.

V is TRBV19 and J is TRBJ1-2, with 7 bases that match TRBD1. The CDR3 extends over 14 amino acids. Trimming removed 7 bases from V and 4 bases from J; junction bases left unmatched: 9. Germline V gene data show CDR1 as LNHDA and CDR2 as SQIVND (reference sequence). CDR3 residues: CASNPIDRAYGYTF. In DNA form, the CDR3 reads TGTGCCAGTAATCCGATTGACAGGGCCTATGGCTACACCTTC.

This clonotype came up many times. The V gene is TRBV2, the J gene TRBJ1-4; TRBD1 aligns across 7 bases. The CDR3 runs 14 residues. V lost 10 bases, J lost 6 bases, and 11 bases stayed unmatched. The germline gives CDR1 SNHLY, CDR2 FYNNEI. The CDR3 sequence is CAKSTGAFDEKLFF. CDR3 bases: TGTGCCAAGTCCACAGGGGCCTTCGATGAAAAACTGTTTTTT. Supplemented by reference TRBV2 and TRBJ1-4, the full variable domain reads EPEVTQTPSHQVTQMGQEVILRCVPISNHLYFYWYRQILGQKVEFLVSFYNNEISEKSEIFDDQFSVERPDGSNFTLKIRSTKLEDSAMYFCAKSTGAFDEKLFFGSGTQLSVL.

This clonotype was counted a few times. This CDR3 is CASSERGQANTGELFF. In DNA form, the CDR3 reads TGTGCCAGCAGTGAAAGAGGCCAGGCGAACACCGGGGAGCTGTTTTTT. The V and J genes are TRBV6-1 and TRBJ2-2; D is uncertain. From germline, CDR1 is MNHNS and CDR2 SASEGT. CDR3 size: 16 residues. Trimming took 2 bases from V and 0 from J, leaving 10 bases between them.

This clonotype was counted ten times or more. The DNA for the CDR3 is TGTGCCAGCAGAGGCGGGTTGAGCACCGGGGAGCTGTTTTTT. The encoded protein is CASRGGLSTGELFF. The rearrangement uses TRBV2 and TRBJ2-2; D may be TRBD2 (5 bases). CDR1 is SNHLY and CDR2 is FYNNEI in the germline V gene. Trimming removed 6 bases from V and 4 bases from J, with 12 bases in between. This CDR3 region has 14 residues. Full variable domain (missing parts from reference TRBV2 and TRBJ2-2): EPEVTQTPSHQVTQMGQEVILRCVPISNHLYFYWYRQILGQKVEFLVSFYNNEISEKSEIFDDQFSVERPDGSNFTLKIRSTKLEDSAMYFCASRGGLSTGELFFGEGSRLTVL.